This TCR beta chain emerged from a study of cytomegalovirus exposure and HLA in healthy donors. J was trimmed by 6 bases and V by 2 bases; bases with no gene match: 8. Germline V gene sequence: CDR1 KGHSH, CDR2 LQKENI. The length of the CDR3 is 15 residues. Sequenced by immunoSEQ multiplex PCR; TCRdb stores in-frame clones only, minus some. The data hold fewer than 250,000 clones, with about nine tenths observed a single time. Sequencing was done on a sample of PBMCs. The chain links TRBV18 to TRBJ2-7; 9 nucleotides line up with TRBD1. The clonotype was recovered from a woman aged 18-29 years in good health and CMV-seropositive. The CDR3 DNA follows: TGTGCCAGCTCACCAGTCCCGGGACAGGGAGGCGAGCAGTACTTC. It translates to CASSPVPGQGGEQYF.